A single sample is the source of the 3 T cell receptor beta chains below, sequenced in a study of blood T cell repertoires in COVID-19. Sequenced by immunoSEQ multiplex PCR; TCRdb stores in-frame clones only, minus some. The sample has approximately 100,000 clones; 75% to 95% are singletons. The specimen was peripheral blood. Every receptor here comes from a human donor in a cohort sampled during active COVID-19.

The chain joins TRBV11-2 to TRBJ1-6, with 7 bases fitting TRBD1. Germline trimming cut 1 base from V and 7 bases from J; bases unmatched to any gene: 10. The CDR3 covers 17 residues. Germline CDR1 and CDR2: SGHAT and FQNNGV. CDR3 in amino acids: CASSLVGTASLNSPLHF. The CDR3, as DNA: TGTGCCAGCAGCTTAGTAGGGACAGCAAGTCTAAATTCACCCCTCCACTTT.

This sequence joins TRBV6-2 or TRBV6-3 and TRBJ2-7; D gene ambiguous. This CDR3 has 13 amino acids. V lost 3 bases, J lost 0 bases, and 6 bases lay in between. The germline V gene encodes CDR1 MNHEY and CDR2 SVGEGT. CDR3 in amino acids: CASSYSNSYEQYF. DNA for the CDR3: TGTGCCAGCAGTTATAGTAACTCCTACGAGCAGTACTTC.

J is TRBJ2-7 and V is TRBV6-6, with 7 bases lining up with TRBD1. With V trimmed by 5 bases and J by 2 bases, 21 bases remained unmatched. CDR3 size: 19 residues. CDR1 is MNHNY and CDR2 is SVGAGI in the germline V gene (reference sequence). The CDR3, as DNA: TGTGCCAGCAGTCCCCTCGGGACAGCAGACTCCCCTAGAACCTACGAGCAGTACTTC. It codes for CASSPLGTADSPRTYEQYF.